The clone carrying this T cell receptor beta chain came up many times. Its specificity is not known. This entry belongs to a study of Graves' ophthalmopathy and Graves' hyperthyroidism. General study findings and limits: Appearing in blood as well were most expanded thyroid clonotypes above 0.001 frequency.

Scientists amplified the TCR beta CDR3 regions from RNA transcripts. Second-round multiplex PCR came after first-round RT-PCR with HTBI primers. MiXCR, run by TCRdb on the multiplex PCR reads, gives a single entry per CDR3 protein. The sample consists of 650,000 to 900,000 distinct CDR3 sequences, 40% of them appearing once. V was pared by 3 bases and J by 0 bases, with 5 bases between. There are 13 residues in the CDR3. Germline V gives CDR1 LNHDA, CDR2 SQIVND (reference sequence). Sequencing used peripheral blood. The chain combines TRBV19 with TRBJ1-2; D gene ambiguous. The sequence came from an adult man with Graves' ophthalmopathy. CDR3 protein: CASSIGTNYGYTF. CDR3 coding DNA: TGTGCCAGTAGTATCGGCACTAACTATGGCTACACCTTC.